The next 10 T cell receptor beta chains were all read from a single sample in a study of T cell repertoires in ileal Crohn's disease (dated by TCRdb to between 2018 and 2021). Libraries were built with the immunoSEQ multiplex PCR assay. TCRdb's version of the immuneACCESS table is confined to in-frame rearrangements and falls short of the full clone set. An unresolved V gene accounts for under half of the shortfall where checked; the remainder is of unknown origin. The sample includes some 27,000 clones, with over 75% observed a single time. The top ten constitute 15% to 20% of the sample. What was sequenced was ileal tissue. The receptors were gathered from an adult with Crohn's disease.

V usage is TRBV9 and J usage is TRBJ2-7; 8 bases match TRBD1. CDR3 length equals 14 residues. The germline gives CDR1 SGDLS, CDR2 YYNGEE. Losses at the gene ends were 5 bases for V and 5 bases for J; bases not matched to a gene: 9. The CDR3 nucleotides are TGTGCCAGCAGTCGGGCAGGGGGCGCCCACGAGCAGTACTTC. This sequence encodes CASSRAGGAHEQYF.

On this clone itself: One end of the junction varies from germline; a read error may be responsible. This sample includes further DNA sequences coding for the same CDR3. This rearrangement joins TRBV5-1 to TRBJ2-7; 10 nucleotides agree with TRBD2. Germline CDR1 SGHRS, CDR2 YFSETQ. The CDR3 contains 15 residues. DNA of the CDR3: TGTGCCAGCAGCTTGGAAATAGCGGGGGGCTACGAGCAGTACTTC. Translated, it gives CASSLEIAGGYEQYF.

Of note for this clone: This sample also contains other DNA sequences that code for the same CDR3. This sequence joins TRBV6-5 and TRBJ1-1; D is perhaps TRBD1 (5 bases). V dropped 5 bases and J dropped 5 bases, with 15 bases sitting between them. Per the germline V gene, CDR1 is MNHEY and CDR2 is SVGAGI. The CDR3 consists of 14 residues. The CDR3 DNA reads as TGTGCCAGCAGTCACGGTGGGGAGGGGACTGAAGCTTTCTTT. It specifies CASSHGGEGTEAFF.

This chain links TRBV6-5 with TRBJ1-4; weak D call: TRBD1 (5 bases). Germline V CDR1 and CDR2: MNHEY, SVGAGI. This CDR3 region has 14 residues. The V and J ends lost 10 bases and 5 bases respectively, with 17 bases between them. The CDR3 DNA reads TGTGCCACCAAGCAGGACGGACAAAATGAAAAACTGTTTTTT. This encodes CATKQDGQNEKLFF.

This chain uses TRBV25-1 with TRBJ2-1; 7 bases agree with TRBD1. Germline-derived CDR1 and CDR2 are MGHDK and SYGVNS. The CDR3 consists of 12 residues. The ends lost 6 bases at V and 9 bases at J; junction bases unmatched: 5. CDR3 region: CASRGQTTEQFF. CDR3 DNA sequence: TGTGCCAGCAGGGGACAGACGACTGAGCAGTTCTTC.

CDR3 amino acids: CASSPRGGSYYEQYF. CDR3 DNA: TGTGCCAGCAGCCCTAGGGGGGGCAGTTACTACGAGCAGTACTTC. This sequence joins TRBV7-2 and TRBJ2-7, with D possibly TRBD2 on 7 matching bases. V lost 5 bases, J lost 3 bases, and 17 bases lay in between. The CDR3 is 15 residues long. The V gene's germline CDR1 is SGHTA and CDR2 FQGNSA.

The chain couples TRBV30 to TRBJ2-7; TRBD1 agrees at 8 bases. Per germline, CDR1 GTSNPN and CDR2 SVGIG (reference sequence). This CDR3 is built from 16 residues. The V and J ends lost 3 bases and 4 bases, in that order; junction bases with no gene match: 14. The CDR3 coding sequence is TGTGCCTGGAGAGGCTACAGGGGGTTTTACAAATACGAGCAGTACTTC. Translated, it gives CAWRGYRGFYKYEQYF. The complete variable domain, with remaining parts taken from reference TRBV30 and TRBJ2-7, reads SQTIHQWPATLVQPVGSPLSLECTVEGTSNPNLYWYRQAAGRGLQLLFYSVGIGQISSEVPQNLSASRPQDRQFILSSKKLLLSDSGFYLCAWRGYRGFYKYEQYFGPGTRLTVT.

The chain links TRBV29-1 to TRBJ1-5, with 8 positions matching TRBD1. Germline CDR1 and CDR2: SQVTM and ANQGSEA. CDR3 length equals 17 residues. J gave up 2 bases and V 4 bases, and 13 bases lay outside the gene matches. CDR3 in amino acids: CSVAGLDRGKGNQPQHF. DNA of the CDR3: TGCAGCGTTGCTGGGCTTGACAGGGGAAAGGGCAATCAGCCCCAGCATTTT.

This chain uses TRBV7-3 with TRBJ2-1; tentative D call: TRBD2 (5 bases). The germline V and J ends were trimmed by 8 bases and 4 bases, with 18 bases remaining between them. This CDR3 is built from 15 residues. Germline lookup yields CDR1 SGHTA and CDR2 FQGTGA. The CDR3 region is CASSPFAGGYNEQFF. The DNA of the CDR3 is TGTGCCAGCTCCCCGTTTGCGGGCGGTTACAATGAGCAGTTCTTC.

This chain uses TRBV2 with TRBJ1-5; tentative D call: TRBD1 (5 bases). The CDR3 sequence is 15 residues long. The germline V and J ends were trimmed by 7 bases and 1 base, with 14 bases remaining between them. Germline V CDR1 and CDR2: SNHLY, FYNNEI. The CDR3 DNA follows: TGTGCCAGCAAAAGGGAAGGGGTAAGCAATCAGCCCCAGCATTTT. It encodes CASKREGVSNQPQHF.